These 26 T cell receptor beta chains were all obtained from the same sample, sequenced in a study of shared clonotypes between healthy human individuals (dated by TCRdb to about 2020). Libraries were constructed by the immunoSEQ multiplex PCR assay. TCRdb obtained this table from immuneACCESS and retained in-frame rearrangements with V and J assigned. These tables miss some clones; where compared with another copy, unresolved V genes account for less than half of the shortfall, and the remainder is unexplained. A total of 1,400,000 or so clones appear in this sample, just under 99% of them only once. In total, the top ten clones hold 0.36% of the sample. The sequenced sample was naive CD4+ T cells sorted from blood. This specimen's cell subset or site label, per the study, means: CD45RA+ positively selected. These receptors were obtained from a man in his thirties or forties in good health.

The genes are TRBV28 and TRBJ2-1, with a weak D call TRBD2 (6 bases). Germline CDR1 reads MDHEN; CDR2 reads SYDVKM. This CDR3 is 15 amino acids long. Trimming removed 6 bases at V and 0 bases at J, with 12 bases between. CDR3 in amino acids: CASSTGLTSYNEQFF. In DNA, the CDR3 is TGTGCCAGCAGCACCGGACTAACCTCCTACAATGAGCAGTTCTTC.

The chain joins TRBV5-1 to TRBJ2-6; TRBD2 is a possible D gene (5 bases). The V and J ends lost 5 bases and 3 bases respectively, with 9 bases between them. There are 14 residues in the CDR3. CDR1 and CDR2 from the germline V gene are SGHRS and YFSETQ. DNA for the CDR3: TGCGCCAGCAGTTTGAGGGTTGGGGCCAACGTCCTGACTTTC. Encoded protein: CASSLRVGANVLTF.

The chain employs TRBV5-1 and TRBJ2-3; a weak D match, TRBD2 (6 bases). Germline values: CDR1 SGHRS, CDR2 YFSETQ. The CDR3 has 15 residues. V was shortened by 1 base and J by 0 bases, with 9 bases between the two germline ends. The CDR3 region is CASSLLRESTDTQYF. The CDR3 DNA reads as TGCGCCAGCAGCTTGTTGCGGGAAAGCACAGATACGCAGTATTTT.

The gene calls are TRBV28 and TRBJ1-1, with D unclear. The V gene lost 6 bases and the J gene lost 8 bases, with 13 bases spanning the gap. The germline CDR1 and CDR2 sequences are MDHEN and SYDVKM. The CDR3 consists of 12 residues. The CDR3 nucleotides read TGTGCCAGCAGCACGCAGGAGGCCGAAGCTTTCTTT. It translates to CASSTQEAEAFF.

The rearrangement joins TRBV7-9 to TRBJ2-3; TRBD1 is a possible D gene (6 bases). Germline CDR1 is SEHNR and CDR2 is FQNEAQ (reference sequence). V shed 2 bases and J shed 2 bases, with 17 bases lying between them. The CDR3 sequence is 17 residues long. CDR3 sequence: CASSLSTDRIITDTQYF. The CDR3 coding sequence is TGTGCCAGCAGCTTAAGTACAGACAGGATAATCACAGATACGCAGTATTTT.

The chain employs TRBV7-9 and TRBJ1-1, with D hard to call. In germline, CDR1 is SEHNR, CDR2 FQNEAQ (reference sequence). With 5 bases removed from V and 3 bases from J, the gap between germline ends came to 4 bases. The CDR3 has 11 residues. The CDR3 DNA reads as TGTGCCAGCAGCACTTACACTGAAGCTTTCTTT. It codes for CASSTYTEAFF.

This chain joins TRBV21-1 and TRBJ2-1. TRBV21-1 is a listed pseudogene. The CDR3 totals 15 residues. CDR3 in amino acids: CASSTTPRRLNEQFF. The CDR3 nucleotides read TGTGCCAGCAGCACGACCCCGCGAAGGCTCAATGAGCAGTTCTTC.

Concerning this clone itself: This sample includes further DNA sequences coding for the same CDR3. V and J are TRBV29-1 and TRBJ2-7, with TRBD1 matching 9 bases. The CDR3 is 12 amino acids. The J segment lost 3 bases and the V segment lost 6 bases, leaving 3 bases of the junction unmatched. Germline V CDR1 and CDR2: SQVTM, ANQGSEA. The CDR3 DNA reads TGCAGCGTCGGACAGGGGATCTACGAGCAGTACTTC. It translates to CSVGQGIYEQYF.

This clone showed up just once. The chain carries TRBV28 and TRBJ2-1, with no clear D. V was cut by 2 bases and J by 6 bases, with 11 bases left in between. Germline V gives CDR1 MDHEN, CDR2 SYDVKM. This CDR3 has 14 residues. The chain's CDR3 is CASSLSAGINEQFF. The CDR3 DNA sequence: TGTGCCAGCAGTTTAAGTGCTGGAATCAATGAGCAGTTCTTC.

The chain uses TRBV7-9 and TRBJ1-5; 10 bases line up with TRBD1. J gave up 5 bases and V 1 base, and 2 bases lay outside the gene matches. The germline V gene has CDR1 SEHNR and CDR2 FQNEAQ (reference sequence). The CDR3 extends over 15 amino acids. CDR3 amino acids: CASSLGTGGYQPQHF. CDR3 in DNA: TGTGCCAGCAGCTTAGGGACAGGGGGATATCAGCCCCAGCATTTT.

The chain combines TRBV5-4 with TRBJ2-1; 8 positions match TRBD1. CDR3 size: 15 residues. V lost 4 bases, J lost 0 bases, and 3 bases stayed unmatched. The germline CDR1 and CDR2 sequences are SGHNT and YYREEE (reference sequence). CDR3 residues: CASSIDRGSYNEQFF. The DNA for the CDR3 is TGTGCCAGCAGCATCGACAGGGGCTCCTACAATGAGCAGTTCTTC.

This clone appeared a single time. The rearrangement links TRBV28 to TRBJ2-7; 8 nucleotides match TRBD1. Germline trimming cut 6 bases from V and 7 bases from J; bases unmatched to any gene: 5. CDR1 and CDR2 from the germline V gene are MDHEN and SYDVKM. CDR3 size: 12 residues. The CDR3 loop reads CASRQGAQEQYF. In DNA, the CDR3 is TGTGCCAGCAGGCAGGGGGCGCAGGAGCAGTACTTC.

This clone is a singleton in its sample. The chain recombines TRBV7-9 with TRBJ2-3, with a weak D call TRBD2 (6 bases). This CDR3 has 14 residues. The V gene's germline CDR1 is SEHNR and CDR2 FQNEAQ (reference sequence). The V end lost 5 bases, the J end lost 2 bases, and 11 bases lay between the germline ends. CDR3 sequence: CASSEAGNTDTQYF. In DNA form, the CDR3 reads TGTGCCAGCAGCGAGGCGGGAAACACAGATACGCAGTATTTT.

J is TRBJ2-5 and V is TRBV18; 10 nucleotides agree with TRBD2. CDR1 is KGHSH, CDR2 LQKENI, per germline. The CDR3 covers 15 residues. The ends lost 2 bases at V and 5 bases at J; junction bases unmatched: 5. In nucleotides, the CDR3 is TGTGCCAGCTCACCAGAAGCGGGAGGGACTGAGACCCAGTACTTC. This encodes CASSPEAGGTETQYF.

J is TRBJ1-1 and V is TRBV29-1, with 8 bases that match TRBD1. Germline CDR1 reads SQVTM; CDR2 reads ANQGSEA. The CDR3 consists of 14 residues. Trimming cost V 0 bases and J 0 bases; bases outside gene matches: 0. CDR3 nucleotides: TGCAGCGTTGAAGAGGACAGGGTGAACACTGAAGCTTTCTTT. Translated, it gives CSVEEDRVNTEAFF.

The chain uses TRBV2 and TRBJ2-1; 10 nucleotides line up with TRBD2. The ends lost 7 bases at V and 6 bases at J; junction bases unmatched: 24. Germline CDR1 and CDR2: SNHLY and FYNNEI. The CDR3 spans 20 residues. CDR3 sequence reads: CASTRDYTGASGSIGNEQFF. CDR3 coding DNA: TGTGCCAGCACCCGAGACTACACGGGGGCTAGCGGGAGCATCGGCAATGAGCAGTTCTTC.

This chain connects TRBV27 to TRBJ1-1; D gene ambiguous. In germline, CDR1 is MNHEY, CDR2 SMNVEV (reference sequence). The CDR3 runs 14 residues. Trimming took off 7 bases at V and 2 bases at J, with 14 bases between the two ends. The chain's CDR3 is CASKSLGRNTEAFF. The CDR3 DNA is TGTGCCAGCAAATCCTTGGGGAGAAACACTGAAGCTTTCTTT.

This clone appeared once. The rearrangement joins TRBV9 to TRBJ1-2, with unresolved D. The CDR3 is made up of 14 amino acids. With 3 bases removed from V and 4 bases from J, the gap between germline ends came to 13 bases. Germline CDR1 reads SGDLS; CDR2 reads YYNGEE. The CDR3 spells CASSAGPTAYGYTF. The CDR3, as DNA: TGTGCCAGCAGCGCTGGACCCACAGCCTATGGCTACACCTTC. The full variable domain, in which reference TRBV9 and TRBJ1-2 provide the parts outside the CDR3, is DSGVTQTPKHLITATGQRVTLRCSPRSGDLSVYWYQQSLDQGLQFLIQYYNGEERAKGNILERFSAQQFPDLHSELNLSSLELGDSALYFCASSAGPTAYGYTFGSGTRLTVV.

This chain connects TRBV7-9 to TRBJ2-1; possible D gene TRBD2, 6 bases. CDR1 is SEHNR and CDR2 is FQNEAQ in the germline V gene (reference sequence). CDR3 length: 14 amino acids. Between the trimmed V and J ends, which lost 5 bases and 5 bases, there was a span of 13 bases. In nucleotides, the CDR3 is TGTGCCAGCAGCCGTGGGACTTCTCACAATGAGCAGTTCTTC. Its translation: CASSRGTSHNEQFF.

The V and J genes are TRBV5-6 and TRBJ2-1; the match to TRBD2 covers 8 bases. CDR1 is SGHDT, CDR2 YYEEEE, per germline. This CDR3 has 15 amino acids. V was pared by 0 bases and J by 6 bases, with 5 bases of the junction left unmatched. CDR3 nucleotides: TGTGCCAGCAGCTTGGACGGGAGGGCCCTCAATGAGCAGTTCTTC. Its protein is CASSLDGRALNEQFF.

The rearrangement joins TRBV27 to TRBJ2-7; 8 bases are shared with TRBD2. V gave up 3 bases and J gave up 8 bases; unmatched junction bases: 9. The CDR3 runs to 14 residues. Germline CDR1 reads MNHEY; CDR2 reads SMNVEV (reference sequence). The CDR3 reads CASSLSGSPHQQYF. Written as DNA, the CDR3 is TGTGCCAGCAGTTTGAGCGGGAGTCCCCACCAGCAGTACTTC.

Turning to this clone: Other DNA sequences of this sample code for an identical CDR3. The chain is built from TRBV7-6 and TRBJ1-2; D remains ambiguous. There are 13 residues in the CDR3. Per germline, CDR1 SGHVS and CDR2 FNYEAQ. The V and J ends lost 0 bases and 2 bases respectively, with 4 bases between them. The CDR3 reads CASSLAVNYGYTF. In DNA form, the CDR3 reads TGTGCCAGCAGCTTAGCAGTGAACTATGGCTACACCTTC.

V usage is TRBV5-5 and J usage is TRBJ2-7; D may be TRBD1 (6 bases). V dropped 0 bases and J dropped 0 bases, with 16 bases sitting between them. Germline V lookup: CDR1 SGHKS, CDR2 YYEKEE (reference sequence). The CDR3 totals 17 residues. This CDR3 is CASSLGWTAELSYEQYF. The DNA for the CDR3 is TGTGCCAGCAGCTTGGGATGGACAGCGGAGCTCTCCTACGAGCAGTACTTC.

The CDR3 DNA follows: TGTGCCAGCAGCCCCGGGGGGGGCTATGAAAAACTGTTTTTT. Protein product: CASSPGGGYEKLFF. This chain links TRBV11-2 with TRBJ1-4, with TRBD1 as a possible D gene (6 bases). CDR1 and CDR2 from the germline V gene are SGHAT and FQNNGV. Trimming shortened V by 5 bases and J by 6 bases, and 13 bases separated the two germline ends. The CDR3 has 14 amino acids.

This chain uses TRBV5-1 with TRBJ2-7; D gene uncertain. Germline V lookup: CDR1 SGHRS, CDR2 YFSETQ. The ends were cut back, 0 bases at V and 8 bases at J, with 6 bases in the middle. The CDR3 runs 11 residues. The CDR3 protein is CASSLASKQYF. CDR3 DNA: TGCGCCAGCAGCTTGGCTAGTAAGCAGTACTTC.

The V call is TRBV5-1, the J call TRBJ2-1; possible D gene TRBD2, 5 bases. The CDR3 has 16 amino acids. The germline gives CDR1 SGHRS, CDR2 YFSETQ. V lost 4 bases, J lost 7 bases, and 21 bases lay in between. CDR3 nucleotides: TGCGCCAGCAGCCACCCTAGCCGGAACAAAGGTAATGAGCAGTTCTTC. Translated: CASSHPSRNKGNEQFF.